Each of the 26 T cell receptor beta chains below was sequenced from the same sample in a study of blood T cell repertoires in COVID-19. Some clones are missing from TCRdb's copy, which holds only in-frame ones; the method was immunoSEQ multiplex PCR. The sample contains tens of thousands of clones, roughly 87% of which appear only once. Material for sequencing was peripheral blood. Source of these receptors: a man in his 60s with acute or convalescent COVID-19.

This clone has only a few counts. The chain recombines TRBV4-2 with TRBJ2-1; 15 bases agree with TRBD2. The CDR3 extends over 17 amino acids. CDR1 LGHNA and CDR2 YNFKEQ come from the germline V gene. With 4 bases clipped from V and 7 bases from J, the junction kept 8 bases outside the gene matches. The CDR3 coding sequence is TGTGCCAGCAGCCCGGGACTAGCGGGAGGTCGAGGTAATGAGCAGTTCTTC. Protein product: CASSPGLAGGRGNEQFF.

The chain couples TRBV5-1 to TRBJ2-5; perhaps TRBD2 as D (7 bases). The V gene's germline CDR1 is SGHRS and CDR2 YFSETQ. Trimming took off 8 bases at V and 2 bases at J, with 19 bases between the two ends. The CDR3 contains 15 residues. This CDR3 reads CASFPLGGGQETQYF. CDR3 coding DNA: TGCGCCAGTTTCCCTCTGGGAGGGGGACAAGAGACCCAGTACTTC.

The rearrangement links TRBV5-6 to TRBJ2-3, with 8 bases identical to TRBD1. V trimming: 3 bases; J trimming: 3 bases; junction bases outside the gene matches: 9. This CDR3 is 16 amino acids long. Germline-derived CDR1 and CDR2 are SGHDT and YYEEEE. The CDR3 DNA reads as TGTGCCAGCAGCTCGATGACAGGGGTTATGACAGATACGCAGTATTTT. Its translation is CASSSMTGVMTDTQYF.

This chain joins TRBV29-1 and TRBJ2-1, with TRBD1 as a possible D gene (5 bases). CDR3 size: 12 residues. Trimming took off 4 bases at V and 7 bases at J, with 11 bases between the two ends. Germline CDR1 reads SQVTM; CDR2 reads ANQGSEA. CDR3 residues: CSVGQGLNEQFF. DNA for the CDR3: TGCAGCGTTGGGCAGGGTTTGAATGAGCAGTTCTTC.

This chain uses TRBV5-4 with TRBJ2-5; 9 bases fit TRBD2. The V gene end was trimmed by 7 bases and the J gene end by 5 bases; junction bases not matched to a gene: 18. The V gene's germline CDR1 is SGHNT and CDR2 YYREEE (reference sequence). This CDR3 is 17 amino acids long. The CDR3 DNA reads TGTGCCAGCCCCCCTAGGGCTAGCGGGACCGGGGGGGAGACCCAGTACTTC. This codes for CASPPRASGTGGETQYF.

The rearrangement links TRBV27 to TRBJ2-5; 12 nucleotides agree with TRBD1. Germline trimming cut 6 bases from V and 2 bases from J; bases unmatched to any gene: 7. The CDR3 spans 16 residues. Germline V gives CDR1 MNHEY, CDR2 SMNVEV (reference sequence). CDR3 nucleotides: TGTGCCAGCAGCCGCCGGGACAGGGGGCTTCAAGAGACCCAGTACTTC. This translates into CASSRRDRGLQETQYF.

This CDR3 is CSIGAGPNSPLHF. CDR3 DNA: TGCAGCATAGGGGCCGGACCTAATTCACCCCTCCACTTT. This chain links TRBV29-1 with TRBJ1-6; maybe TRBD1 (5 bases). The CDR3 is 13 amino acids. Trimming cost V 8 bases and J 6 bases, with 14 bases left between them. Germline-derived CDR1 and CDR2 are SQVTM and ANQGSEA.

This chain uses TRBV7-9 with TRBJ2-1, with 8 bases lining up with TRBD1. The ends lost 1 base at V and 6 bases at J; junction bases unmatched: 8. This CDR3 comprises 16 residues. Germline CDR1 and CDR2: SEHNR and FQNEAQ (reference sequence). The CDR3 here is CASSLVRQGTFNEQFF. The CDR3 region has the DNA TGTGCCAGCAGCTTAGTTCGACAGGGGACGTTCAATGAGCAGTTCTTC.

The rearrangement links TRBV10-3 to TRBJ1-6, with 12 nucleotides matching TRBD1. The V segment lost 2 bases and the J segment 10 bases; nucleotides outside the gene matches: 3. Germline V gene sequence: CDR1 ENHRY, CDR2 SYGVKD. CDR3 length: 15 amino acids. CDR3 in DNA: TGTGCCATCAGTGAGGGGACAGGGGGCAGATCACCCCTCCACTTT. It translates to CAISEGTGGRSPLHF.

The rearrangement uses TRBV9 and TRBJ2-3; 8 nucleotides agree with TRBD2. Trimming took 0 bases from V and 6 from J; bases not matched to a gene: 6. The germline V gene has CDR1 SGDLS and CDR2 YYNGEE. The CDR3 has 15 residues. In DNA form, the CDR3 reads TGTGCCAGCAGCGTAGCGGGGGGGCCTTGGGATACGCAGTATTTT. Translation gives CASSVAGGPWDTQYF.

This chain uses TRBV30 with TRBJ1-4; D uncertain. Trimming stripped 3 bases from V and 4 bases from J, with 9 bases between. Germline V gene sequence: CDR1 GTSNPN, CDR2 SVGIG (reference sequence). The CDR3 runs to 13 residues. The CDR3 spells CAWRRQNNEKLFF. In DNA, the CDR3 is TGTGCCTGGAGGAGACAAAATAATGAAAAACTGTTTTTT.

The rearrangement joins TRBV4-3 to TRBJ1-1, with D perhaps matching TRBD1 (6 bases). V dropped 3 bases and J dropped 6 bases, with 17 bases sitting between them. The CDR3 runs to 15 residues. CDR1 is LGHNA, CDR2 YSLEER, per germline. CDR3 sequence (DNA): TGCGCCAGCAGCCAGGGGGGGCAGGGAGGGGCTGAAGCTTTCTTT. It codes for CASSQGGQGGAEAFF.

The chain combines TRBV7-9 with TRBJ1-1; 10 bases map to TRBD1. The CDR3 covers 14 residues. The germline gives CDR1 SEHNR, CDR2 FQNEAQ (reference sequence). The V segment lost 5 bases and the J segment 4 bases; nucleotides outside the gene matches: 4. The CDR3 region has the DNA TGTGCCAGCAGCCTCCGACAGGGGGCCACTGAAGCTTTCTTT. This sequence encodes CASSLRQGATEAFF.

This chain joins TRBV5-1 and TRBJ2-2; TRBD1 matches at 8 bases. The CDR3 spans 14 residues. Germline CDR1 SGHRS, CDR2 YFSETQ. J was trimmed by 8 bases and V by 3 bases; bases with no gene match: 6. The CDR3: CASSSGQDGGELFF. CDR3 nucleotides: TGCGCCAGCAGCTCGGGACAGGATGGAGGGGAGCTGTTTTTT. The full variable domain, rest sourced from reference TRBV5-1 and TRBJ2-2, is KAGVTQTPRYLIKTRGQQVTLSCSPISGHRSVSWYQQTPGQGLQFLFEYFSETQRNKGNFPGRFSGRQFSNSRSEMNVSTLELGDSALYLCASSSGQDGGELFFGEGSRLTVL.

The chain uses TRBV19 and TRBJ1-2; D is ambiguous. The germline gives CDR1 LNHDA, CDR2 SQIVND (reference sequence). Trimming stripped 7 bases from V and 2 bases from J, with 17 bases between. The CDR3 has 15 amino acids. The CDR3 is CASTTQSAGNYGYTF. The CDR3 DNA reads TGTGCCAGTACTACTCAATCGGCAGGCAACTATGGCTACACCTTC.

V gene TRBV2 combines with J gene TRBJ2-2; D may be TRBD1 (5 bases). The V gene's germline CDR1 is SNHLY and CDR2 FYNNEI. V was pared by 3 bases and J by 2 bases, with 10 bases between. CDR3 length equals 15 residues. DNA of the CDR3: TGTGCCAGCAGTGACTGGCAGGGAAACACCGGGGAGCTGTTTTTT. It yields the protein CASSDWQGNTGELFF.

This sequence joins TRBV29-1 and TRBJ2-3; a weak D match, TRBD2 (6 bases). The CDR3 length is 15 residues. V lost 1 base, J lost 0 bases, and 11 bases lay in between. Germline values: CDR1 SQVTM, CDR2 ANQGSEA. The CDR3 sequence is CSVEGTTSSTDTQYF. DNA of the CDR3: TGCAGCGTTGAAGGGACTACCAGTAGCACAGATACGCAGTATTTT.

This clone was picked up one time. The V gene is TRBV5-1, the J gene TRBJ2-5; unclear D gene. The V end was cut by 1 base, the J end by 5 bases, with 9 bases between. From germline, CDR1 is SGHRS and CDR2 YFSETQ. The CDR3 has 13 residues. This chain's CDR3 is CASSLYSGETQYF. As DNA, the CDR3 is TGCGCCAGCAGCTTGTACAGTGGGGAGACCCAGTACTTC.

The chain links TRBV29-1 to TRBJ1-3; a possible D gene is TRBD1 (6 bases). This CDR3 is 13 amino acids long. Trimming took off 5 bases at V and 1 base at J, with 9 bases between the two ends. Germline V gene lookup returns CDR1 SQVTM and CDR2 ANQGSEA. CDR3 nucleotides: TGCAGCGTTCGGACAGAATCTGGAAACACCATATATTTT. It is translated as CSVRTESGNTIYF.

V and J are TRBV19 and TRBJ2-5, with D maybe TRBD2 (5 bases). The V end was cut by 3 bases, the J end by 5 bases, with 10 bases between. CDR3 length: 13 residues. Germline V gene data show CDR1 as LNHDA and CDR2 as SQIVND (reference sequence). The CDR3 bases are TGTGCCAGTAGTATGTCTCGAGGGGAGACCCAGTACTTC. Protein: CASSMSRGETQYF.

There are many counts of this clone. The genes are TRBV6-5 and TRBJ2-7, with D tentatively TRBD2 (5 bases). The CDR3 extends over 14 amino acids. The germline CDR1 and CDR2 sequences are MNHEY and SVGAGI. V was pared by 0 bases and J by 2 bases, with 8 bases between. CDR3 loop: CASSYSGRTYEQYF. The CDR3, as DNA: TGTGCCAGCAGTTACTCGGGGAGAACCTACGAGCAGTACTTC.

This chain uses TRBV30 with TRBJ2-1; TRBD2 matches 14 bases. V was clipped by 4 bases and J by 6 bases; unmatched bases: 5. The germline V gene has CDR1 GTSNPN and CDR2 SVGIG (reference sequence). CDR3 length equals 15 residues. The CDR3 here is CAWKGLAGVGNEQFF. The DNA for the CDR3 is TGTGCCTGGAAGGGACTAGCGGGAGTGGGCAATGAGCAGTTCTTC.

The table lists this clone with a count of one. The chain carries TRBV7-2 and TRBJ2-5; 8 bases match TRBD1. The CDR3 length is 15 residues. Germline CDR1 and CDR2: SGHTA and FQGNSA. Trimming cost V 3 bases and J 2 bases; bases outside gene matches: 5. CDR3 region: CASSFDRGLQETQYF. DNA for the CDR3: TGTGCCAGCAGCTTCGACAGGGGTCTTCAAGAGACCCAGTACTTC. The full variable domain, its missing parts supplied by reference TRBV7-2 and TRBJ2-5, is GAGVSQSPSNKVTEKGKDVELRCDPISGHTALYWYRQSLGQGLEFLIYFQGNSAPDKSGLPSDRFSAERTGGSVSTLTIQRTQQEDSAVYLCASSFDRGLQETQYFGPGTRLLVL.

The chain has TRBV19 and TRBJ2-5; 7 bases are shared with TRBD1. Trimming took 3 bases from V and 4 from J; bases not matched to a gene: 2. The CDR3 covers 13 residues. CDR1 LNHDA and CDR2 SQIVND come from the germline V gene (reference sequence). The CDR3 here is CASSITGVETQYF. The DNA for the CDR3 is TGTGCCAGTAGTATCACAGGGGTAGAGACCCAGTACTTC.

The CDR3 is CASSDARTGGYGYTF. The CDR3, as DNA: TGTGCCAGCAGTGACGCCCGGACAGGGGGCTATGGCTACACCTTC. V gene TRBV25-1 combines with J gene TRBJ1-2, with 10 bases fitting TRBD1. CDR3 size: 15 residues. The V gene end was trimmed by 3 bases and the J gene end by 4 bases; junction bases not matched to a gene: 5. Germline CDR1 and CDR2: MGHDK and SYGVNS.

The V call is TRBV18, the J call TRBJ1-1, with a possible D match to TRBD1 (5 bases). The CDR3 sequence is 14 residues long. Germline CDR1 KGHSH, CDR2 LQKENI. Trimming pared 2 bases from V and 4 bases from J, leaving 11 bases between. The CDR3 protein is CASSPAGRGTEAFF. CDR3 bases: TGTGCCAGCTCACCAGCGGGGAGGGGCACTGAAGCTTTCTTT.